The clone carrying this T cell receptor (beta chain) was seen a handful of times. Its target is unknown. Time point noted: persistent/refractory GD, antithyroid drugs over 5 years with positive TRAb. From PBMCs, RNA was extracted and then used to make the TCR library. This specimen comes from a study of regulatory T cells in long-lasting Graves disease. General study findings and limits: A greater number of public clonotypes (approximately 2,500) was shared by persistent patients than by new patients (around 1,000).

Relying on iRepertoire HTBI primers and Arm-PCR of CDR3 regions, the team built TCR beta libraries. A single record per CDR3 protein comes from TCRdb applying MiXCR to the multiplex PCR reads. The sample contains about 660,000 distinct CDR3 sequences, around 30% of which appear only once. Trimming cost V 6 bases and J 1 base; bases outside gene matches: 6. This CDR3 spans 14 amino acids. The germline gives CDR1 SQVTM, CDR2 ANQGSEA. The chain carries TRBV29-1 and TRBJ1-5; 7 positions match TRBD1. This clonotype was obtained from a female donor with Graves disease. Sequenced here: peripheral blood mononuclear cells (PBMCs), sampled when the disease was refractory, from a patient treated with antithyroid drugs. The CDR3 bases are TGCAGCGTGCAAGGGACAGCCAGCAATCAGCCCCAGCATTTT. This encodes CSVQGTASNQPQHF.